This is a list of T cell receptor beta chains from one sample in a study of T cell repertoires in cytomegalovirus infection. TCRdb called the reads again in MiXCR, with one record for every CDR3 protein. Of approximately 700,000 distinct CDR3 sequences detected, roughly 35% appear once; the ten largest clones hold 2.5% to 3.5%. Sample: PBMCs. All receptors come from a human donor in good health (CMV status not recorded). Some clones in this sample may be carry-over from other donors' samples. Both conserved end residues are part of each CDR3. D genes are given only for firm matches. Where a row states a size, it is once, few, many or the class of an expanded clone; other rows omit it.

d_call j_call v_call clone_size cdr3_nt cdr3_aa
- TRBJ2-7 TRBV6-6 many TGTGCCAGCAGTTACAGCCTGTCCTACGAGCAGTACTTC CASSYSLSYEQYF
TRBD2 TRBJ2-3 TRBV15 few TGTGCCACCAGCAGAGGGGGCGGGGGTTCAGATACGCAGTATTTT CATSRGGGGSDTQYF
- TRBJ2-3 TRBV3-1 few TGTGCCAGCAGCCAAGTCAATCGTATAGATACGCAGTATTTT CASSQVNRIDTQYF
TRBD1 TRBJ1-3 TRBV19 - TGTGCCAGTAGTACCCTATGGGACAGTCGAGCGTCTGGAAACACCATATATTTT CASSTLWDSRASGNTIYF
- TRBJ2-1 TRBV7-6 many TGTGCCAGCAGCTTAGTTCCAGGGCTCCTATACAATGAGCAGTTCTTC CASSLVPGLLYNEQFF
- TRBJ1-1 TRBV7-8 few TGTGCCAGCAGCTTAGTACAGGCAGCCACTGAAGCTTTCTTT CASSLVQAATEAFF
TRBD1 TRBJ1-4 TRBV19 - TGTGCCAGTAGCCTGGACAGGGTTACGGAAAAACTGTTTTTT CASSLDRVTEKLFF
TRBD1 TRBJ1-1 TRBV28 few TGTGCCAGCAGTAAGGGGTCGACAGGGGGAACTGAAGCTTTCTTT CASSKGSTGGTEAFF
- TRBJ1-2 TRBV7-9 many TGTGCCAGCAGCTTAGTGGCAATCTATGGCTACACCTTC CASSLVAIYGYTF
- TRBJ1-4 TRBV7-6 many TGTGCCAGCAGCTTAGCTACAGCATTTAATGAAAAACTGTTTTTT CASSLATAFNEKLFF
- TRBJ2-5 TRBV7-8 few TGTGCCAGCAGCCCCTCCCGGTGGCGGAGACAAGAGACCCAGTACTTC CASSPSRWRRQETQYF
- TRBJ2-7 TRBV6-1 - TGTGCCAGCAGTACGCAGGGCTCCTACGAGCAGTACTTC CASSTQGSYEQYF
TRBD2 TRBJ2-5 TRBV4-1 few TGCGCCAGCAGCCAAGAATTGGTCCTAGCGGGGAACCAAGAGACCCAGTACTTC CASSQELVLAGNQETQYF
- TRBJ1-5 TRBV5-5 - TGTGCCAGCAGCTTAGTCATCCGGGGTTTTGATGACAATCAGCCCCAGCATTTT CASSLVIRGFDDNQPQHF
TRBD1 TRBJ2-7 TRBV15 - TGTGCCACCAGCAGAGGGACAGGGGAGTACGAGCAGTACTTC CATSRGTGEYEQYF
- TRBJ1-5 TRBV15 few TGTGCCACCAGCAGAGACAGGGGATACCAGCCCCAGCATTTT CATSRDRGYQPQHF
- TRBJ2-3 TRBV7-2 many TGTGCCAGCAGCTTGGGCAGGGCCACAGATACGCAGTATTTT CASSLGRATDTQYF
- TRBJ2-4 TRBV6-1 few TGTGCCAGCAGCCCTAAAGGGTCAGTCGGCAAAAACATTCAGTACTTC CASSPKGSVGKNIQYF
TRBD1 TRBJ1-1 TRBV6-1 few TGTGCCAGCAACTTACAGGGGGTTGGCACTGAAGCTTTCTTT CASNLQGVGTEAFF
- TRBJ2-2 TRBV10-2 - TGCGCCAGCAGAGTTTTAGGGGGGACCGGGGAGCTGTTTTTT CASRVLGGTGELFF
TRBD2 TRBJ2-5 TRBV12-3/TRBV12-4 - TGTGCCAGCAGGAGAAAACCGGGGGGCCAAGAGACCCAGTACTTC CASRRKPGGQETQYF
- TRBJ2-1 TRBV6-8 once TGTGCCAGCAGTTACTCGGGGCTAGCGCCCTACAATGAGCAGTTCTTC CASSYSGLAPYNEQFF
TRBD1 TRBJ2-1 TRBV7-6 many TGTGCCAGCAGCACCCCCGGGACAGGGATCGTTAATGAGCAGTTCTTC CASSTPGTGIVNEQFF
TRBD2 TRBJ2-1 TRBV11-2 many TGTGCCAGCAGCGCCCGACTAGCGGGAAGGGGAAATGAGCAGTTCTTC CASSARLAGRGNEQFF
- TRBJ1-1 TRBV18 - TGTGCCAGCTCACCAAAGGGGATACGGAACACTGAAGCTTTCTTT CASSPKGIRNTEAFF
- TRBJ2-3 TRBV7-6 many TGTGCCAGCAGCCAGGGACCACCCCTCGGCGATACGCAGTATTTT CASSQGPPLGDTQYF
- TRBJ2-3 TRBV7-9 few TGTGCCAGCAGCTTTGCCCAGCGGACCACAGATACGCAGTATTTT CASSFAQRTTDTQYF
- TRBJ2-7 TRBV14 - TGTGCCAGCAGCCAAGAGGGAATGTTCGACGAGCAGTACTTC CASSQEGMFDEQYF
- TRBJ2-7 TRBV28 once TGTGCCAGCAGAAGTCCCCGGGGGTACTCCTACGAGCAGTACTTC CASRSPRGYSYEQYF
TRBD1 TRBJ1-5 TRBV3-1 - TGTGCCAGCAGCCAAGAGGGCGGGACAGGGACTCAGCCCCAGCATTTT CASSQEGGTGTQPQHF
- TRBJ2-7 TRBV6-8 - TGTCCCAGCAGTACAGGGCTCTATAGTTACGAGCAGTACTTC CPSSTGLYSYEQYF
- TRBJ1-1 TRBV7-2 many TGTGCCAGCAGCTCCCACGGGACATTGAGCACTGAAGCTTTCTTT CASSSHGTLSTEAFF
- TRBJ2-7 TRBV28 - TGTGCCAGCAGTTATACCAGAAGCTCCTACGAGCAGTACTTC CASSYTRSSYEQYF
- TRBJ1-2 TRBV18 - TGTGCCAGCTCACCTACGGTTGCTATAAACTATGGCTACACCTTC CASSPTVAINYGYTF
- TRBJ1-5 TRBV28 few TGTGCCAGCAGTTTTTACAGGGAACCTAGCCAGCCCCAGCATTTT CASSFYREPSQPQHF
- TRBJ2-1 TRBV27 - TGTGCCAGCAGTCCCTGTAGTTCGGAGCAGTTCTTC CASSPCSSEQFF
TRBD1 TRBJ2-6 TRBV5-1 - TGCGCCAGCAGCAGACAGGGGATTCACTCTGGGGCCAACGTCCTGACTTTC CASSRQGIHSGANVLTF
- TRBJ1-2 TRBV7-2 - TGTGCCAGCAGCTTAATAGCTAACTATGGCTACACCTTC CASSLIANYGYTF
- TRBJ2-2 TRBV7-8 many TGTGCCAGCACTCCGGGGGTCGGGACCGGGGAGCTGTTTTTT CASTPGVGTGELFF
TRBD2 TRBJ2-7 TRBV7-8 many TGTGCCAGCAGCTTAGCGCGGGGGGATACCTACGAGCAGTACTTC CASSLARGDTYEQYF
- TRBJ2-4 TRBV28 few TGTGCCAGCAAGGACAGCCCACTAGCCAAAAACATTCAGTACTTC CASKDSPLAKNIQYF
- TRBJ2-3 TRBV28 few TGTGCCAGCAGTGTTAACCAAGGGCGCACAGATACGCAGTATTTT CASSVNQGRTDTQYF
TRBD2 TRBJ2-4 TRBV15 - TGTGCCACCATCAGTAATGGGGGGGAGGTGGACATTCAGTACTTC CATISNGGEVDIQYF
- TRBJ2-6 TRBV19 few TGTGCCAGTAAGGGGGATTCTGGGGCCAACGTCCTGACTTTC CASKGDSGANVLTF
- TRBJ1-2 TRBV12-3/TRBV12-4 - TGTGCCAGCACCCTATTCGGGGACTATGGCTACACCTTC CASTLFGDYGYTF
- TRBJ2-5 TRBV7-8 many TGTGCCAGCAGCCCCCCGGGAGTAGGGACCCAGTACTTC CASSPPGVGTQYF
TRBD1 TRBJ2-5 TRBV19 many TGTGCCAGTAACAACAGGGGGGAGGAAGAGACCCAGTACTTC CASNNRGEEETQYF
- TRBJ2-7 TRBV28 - TGTGCCAGCAGTTTATTGGACACCCGCGGCGGCTACGAGCAGTACTTC CASSLLDTRGGYEQYF
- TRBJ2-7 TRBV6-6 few TGTGCCAGCGTAACTCAAGGGGGGCTCGAGCAGTACTTC CASVTQGGLEQYF
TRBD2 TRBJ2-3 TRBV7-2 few TGTGCCAGCAGCTTAGGATTTGGCGGGAGAAGGGCAGATACGCAGTATTTT CASSLGFGGRRADTQYF
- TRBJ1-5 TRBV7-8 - TGTGCCAGCAGCTTAGAACCCGAGAGGAGCAATCAGCCCCAGCCTTTT CASSLEPERSNQPQPF
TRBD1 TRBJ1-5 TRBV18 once TGTGCCAGCCCACAGGGACAGAGCAATCAGCCCCAGCATTTT CASPQGQSNQPQHF
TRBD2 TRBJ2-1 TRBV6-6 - TGTGCCAGCAGGGTGGGACTAGCGGGAGGGCCGGATGAGCAGTTCTTC CASRVGLAGGPDEQFF
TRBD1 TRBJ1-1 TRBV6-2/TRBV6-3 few TGTGCCAGCAGTTATTTACCAGGGGGCACTGAAGCTTTCTTT CASSYLPGGTEAFF
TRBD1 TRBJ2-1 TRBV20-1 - TGCAGTGCTAGAGACGGGACAGTCTCTCGAAATGAGCAGTTCTTC CSARDGTVSRNEQFF
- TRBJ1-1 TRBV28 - TGTGCCAGCACCCTAGGGAGTTTTTGGACTGAAGCTTTCTTT CASTLGSFWTEAFF
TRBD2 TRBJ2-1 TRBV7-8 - TGTGCCAGCAGCCCTAATCCCGGGAGGTTCGATGAGCAGTTCTTC CASSPNPGRFDEQFF